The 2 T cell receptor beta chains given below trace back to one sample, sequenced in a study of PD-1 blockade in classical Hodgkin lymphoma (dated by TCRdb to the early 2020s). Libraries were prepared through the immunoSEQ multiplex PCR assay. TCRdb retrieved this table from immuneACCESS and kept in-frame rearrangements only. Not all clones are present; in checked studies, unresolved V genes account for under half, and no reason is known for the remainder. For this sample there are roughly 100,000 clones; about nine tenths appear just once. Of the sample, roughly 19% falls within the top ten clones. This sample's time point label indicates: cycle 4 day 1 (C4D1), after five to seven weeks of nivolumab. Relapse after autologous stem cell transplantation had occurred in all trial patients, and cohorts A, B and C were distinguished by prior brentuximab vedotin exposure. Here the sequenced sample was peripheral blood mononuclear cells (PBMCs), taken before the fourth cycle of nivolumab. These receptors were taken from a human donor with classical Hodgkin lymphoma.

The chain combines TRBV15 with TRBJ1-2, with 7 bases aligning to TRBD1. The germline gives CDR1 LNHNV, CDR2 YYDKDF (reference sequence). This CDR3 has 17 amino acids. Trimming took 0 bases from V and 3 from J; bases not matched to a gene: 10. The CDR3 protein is CATSRDPGTALYYGYTF. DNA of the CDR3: TGTGCCACCAGCAGAGACCCCGGGACAGCGCTTTACTATGGCTACACCTTC.

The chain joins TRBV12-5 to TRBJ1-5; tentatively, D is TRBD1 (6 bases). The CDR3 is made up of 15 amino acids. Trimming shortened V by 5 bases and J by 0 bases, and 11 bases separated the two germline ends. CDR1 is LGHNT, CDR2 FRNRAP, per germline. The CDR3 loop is CASGLTGYSNQPQHF. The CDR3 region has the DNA TGTGCTAGTGGTCTGACAGGTTATAGCAATCAGCCCCAGCATTTT.